The source of this TCR beta chain is a study of shared clonotypes between healthy human individuals (dated by TCRdb to 2018 to 2020). As for the study more broadly: A few men and a couple of women, aged 18 to 49 years, made up the cohort. Each donor's leukapheresis produced roughly between roughly 0.85 and 10 billion PBMCs. Blood TCR repertoires of a handful of healthy adults were deeply sequenced to estimate repertoire size and the extent of clonotype sharing between individuals. Different laboratories and diverse techniques were used to prepare libraries and sequence TCR repertoires, to increase sequencing depth and limit assay-specific biases. For each donor, CD4 naive and CD4 memory were each given three plates, CD8 naive was given two plates, and CD8 memory was given one plate.

What the study reported, not specific to this receptor: Even with the large sequencing depth, rarefaction of the sorted-subset datasets indicated that sequencing was incomplete. Sharing across a handful of donors was observed for about 4.8% of naive CD4, less than 4% of naive CD8, 2% to 2.5% of memory CD4, and about 0.4% of memory CD8 clonotypes. Sampling was limited to blood, and TCR repertoires in tissue likely differ from TCR repertoires in blood. Pairwise subsampling led to the expectation that sequencing depth would affect the degree of clonotype sharing among donors. Larger estimated clonotype richness was generally found for naive subsets than for memory subsets. Compared with non-shared clonotypes, clonotypes shared by all four sorted-subset donors had higher generation probabilities. The genetic and exposure-history diversity represented was limited by the small number of donors.

The CDR3 spans 14 residues, from the cysteine through the phenylalanine. Left in the record is the CDR3 DNA by itself, 42 bases read in frame from the first base. Between the V and J ends, shortened by 5 bases and 0 bases respectively, the junction contains 11 bases. CDR1 and CDR2 (SGHTA, FQGNSA) derive from the germline V gene. The donors were healthy, HIV-negative adults with no recently reported acute infections or vaccinations. Only Caucasian adults living in Nashville, Tennessee, USA were represented among the donors. CD4+ T cells were enriched by magnetic negative selection, after which naive cells were positively selected on CD45RA and the negative fraction was taken as the memory subset. Blood was collected by leukapheresis, and PBMCs were isolated by Ficoll-Histopaque density gradient centrifugation and then cryopreserved in liquid nitrogen vapor phase. Analytical flow cytometry was used to check the purity and quantity of each magnetically sorted T cell population. From each sorted fraction, genomic DNA was isolated and quantified by UV absorbance on a Nanodrop 2000c.

Using the deep immunoSEQ assay, multiplex PCR amplified TCR CDR3 regions from genomic DNA. Extracted genomic DNA from each cell subset was distributed evenly across all wells of several immunoSEQ 96-well plates, and each plate was treated as a replicate. For sorted subsets, each replicate PCR was loaded with 200 ng genomic DNA, equivalent to 25,000 to 35,000 T cell genomes. Purified libraries were quantified with a Qubit 3.0 fluorometer, sized on a Bioanalyzer 2100, and re-quantified with the KAPA Library Quantification kit. Every immunoSEQ 96-well plate was sequenced on a dedicated single-read 150-cycle Illumina NextSeq 550 flow cell. Per the authors' processing: Because the immunoSEQ output held only junctional sequences and lacked quality scores, the filtering could not match the filtering applied to full-length reads. To assign V/J genes and CDR3, sequences were annotated against IMGT germline references using PyIR, a Python wrapper for IgBLAST v1.9. Reads were filtered out if the reads had weak V/J assignments (E-value above 1e-6), no CDR3, stop codons, out-of-frame junctions, or ambiguous translated residues. V3J clonotypes were defined by identical inferred V gene, J gene, and CDR3 amino acid sequence. To compute the percentage overlap between repertoires, the number of shared unique clonotypes was divided by the size of the smaller repertoire. Richness of each repertoire was evaluated using RTK rarefaction, the Chao1 estimator, and Recon v2.1 estimates of unobserved clonotypes. Generation probabilities were computed with OLGA for all TCRbeta clonotypes obtained by the gDNA method from a few donors. The table comes from immuneACCESS by way of TCRdb, which keeps in-frame sequences with V and J called. Part of the clones is missing from these tables; in studies checked, under half for an unresolved V gene and the rest for unknown reasons. Clone size and V and J calls were adopted from that table, with D and trimming inferred from the DNA. This sample comprises millions of clones, more than 90% of them detected only once. Roughly 0.15% of the sample lies in the top ten.

On this clone: Its antigen remains undetermined. There are no base qualities to consult, and no much larger clone falls within one base.

The receptor comes from a man aged 18 to 35 in good health. Recombination connected TRBV7-2 to TRBJ2-7; D gene: possibly TRBD1, on 5 matching bases. Sequencing input: naive CD4+ T cells sorted from blood. What this sample's cell subset or site label stands for: CD45RA+ positively selected. The nucleotide sequence is TGTGCCAGCAGCGAGGACATTAGCTCCTACGAGCAGTACTTC. Translated, it reads CASSEDISSYEQYF.